This TCR beta chain is from a study of regulatory T cells in long-lasting Graves disease. This clonotype occurred many times. CDR3-region Arm-PCR and iRepertoire HTBI primers produced the TCR beta libraries. TCRdb used MiXCR to reprocess the multiplex PCR reads, holding one entry per CDR3 protein. This table holds about 420,000 distinct CDR3 sequences, less than 20% found once. Time point given: newly diagnosed GD, antithyroid drugs for less than 3 months. The authors made the TCR library using RNA they extracted from PBMCs. Unmatched junction bases numbered 8, after V lost 7 bases and J lost 3 bases. CDR1 SGHVS and CDR2 FQNEAQ come from the germline V gene. This CDR3 region has 15 residues. The sample was also reused in another study, on T cells in Graves' hyperthyroidism and ophthalmopathy.

Sample: peripheral blood mononuclear cells (PBMCs), taken at new diagnosis, from a patient treated with antithyroid drugs. The V call is TRBV7-8, the J call TRBJ2-1, with TRBD1 matching over 8 bases. The TCR originated in a woman younger than 35 with Graves disease. CDR3 residues: CASTRRTGLYNEQFF. DNA of the CDR3: TGTGCCAGCACCCGAAGGACAGGGCTCTACAATGAGCAGTTCTTC.